The following is a T cell receptor beta chain sequence with its context. The antigen remains unidentified. The source of the sample is a study of cytomegalovirus exposure and HLA in healthy donors. Study-level findings and limits: Cytomegalovirus-associated TCR beta chains were listed, numbering 150 to 200.

Vbeta (60) and Jbeta (13) primers were used in the PCR. Here immunoSEQ multiplex PCR was the method, and the copy in TCRdb shows in-frame clones only, minus some. Among some 150,000 clones listed, around 90% were seen once. This receptor was taken from a woman in her thirties in good health and CMV-seronegative. Sequencing input: PBMCs.

The CDR3 nucleotides are TGTGCCAGCTCACCCCCCTTACCGGGGGGGGGCGAGAATGAGCAGTTCTTC. Translation: CASSPPLPGGGENEQFF. V and J are TRBV18 and TRBJ2-1; 8 bases agree with TRBD2. This CDR3 contains 17 residues. The V segment lost 3 bases and the J segment 7 bases; nucleotides outside the gene matches: 14. Germline values: CDR1 KGHSH, CDR2 LQKENI.